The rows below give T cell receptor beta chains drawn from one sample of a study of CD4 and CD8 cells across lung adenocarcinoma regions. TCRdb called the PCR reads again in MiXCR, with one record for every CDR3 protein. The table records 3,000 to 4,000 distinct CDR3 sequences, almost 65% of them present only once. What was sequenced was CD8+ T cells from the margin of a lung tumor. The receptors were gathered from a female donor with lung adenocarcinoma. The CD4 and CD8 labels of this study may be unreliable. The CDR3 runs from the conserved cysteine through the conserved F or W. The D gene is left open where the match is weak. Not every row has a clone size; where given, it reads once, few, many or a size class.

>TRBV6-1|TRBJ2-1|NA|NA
TGTGCCAGCAGCGGCCCCTCCGGGCCCTACAATGAGCAGTTCTTC
CASSGPSGPYNEQFF
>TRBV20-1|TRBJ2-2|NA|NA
TGCAGTGCTAGAGATCAACCGGGGGCGGTCGGGGAGCTGTTTTTT
CSARDQPGAVGELFF
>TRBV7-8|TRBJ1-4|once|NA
TGTGCCAGCAGCGGACCCGGGACGGTCAATGAAAAACTGTTTTTT
CASSGPGTVNEKLFF
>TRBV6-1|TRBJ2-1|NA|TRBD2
TGTGCCAGCAGTGCGATTTTAGGGGGTTTCGGACTAGCGGGGGCCACATACAATGAGCAGTTCTTC
CASSAILGGFGLAGATYNEQFF
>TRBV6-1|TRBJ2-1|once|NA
TGTGCCAGCAGTGTGGGACAAGAGCGTGAGCAGTTCTTC
CASSVGQEREQFF
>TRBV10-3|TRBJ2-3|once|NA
TGTGCCATCAACGCCGCCAGCACAGATACGCAGTATTTT
CAINAASTDTQYF
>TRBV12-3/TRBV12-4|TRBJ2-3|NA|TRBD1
TGTGCCAGCAGATCCTTTGGGACAGGGATCACAGATACGCAGTATTTT
CASRSFGTGITDTQYF
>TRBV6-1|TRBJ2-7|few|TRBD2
TGTGCCAGCAGTGAATCCAGGACTAGCGGGACCGAGCAGTACTTC
CASSESRTSGTEQYF
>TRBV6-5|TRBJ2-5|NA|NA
TGTGCCAGCAGTTCTGGCCCCCGAGCTAGGGGAGAGACCCAGTACTTC
CASSSGPRARGETQYF
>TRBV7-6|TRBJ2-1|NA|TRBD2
TGTGCCAGCAGCTCGGAATCCATTAGCGGGCCTTCCTACAATGAGCAGTTCTTC
CASSSESISGPSYNEQFF
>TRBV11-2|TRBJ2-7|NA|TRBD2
TGTGCCAGCAGCTGGACTAGCGGGAGTTACGAGCAGTACTTC
CASSWTSGSYEQYF
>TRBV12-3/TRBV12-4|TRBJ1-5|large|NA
TGTGCCAGCAGTCCAGGATACTATCAGCCCCAGCATTTT
CASSPGYYQPQHF
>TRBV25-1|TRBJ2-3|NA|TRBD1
TGTGCCAGCAGTGAATACCAGGGGGCGATAGATACGCAGTATTTT
CASSEYQGAIDTQYF
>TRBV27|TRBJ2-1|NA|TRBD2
TGTGCCAGCAGTTTAAGGGGGAGATCCGGGACTAGGGGCAATGAGCAGTTCTTC
CASSLRGRSGTRGNEQFF
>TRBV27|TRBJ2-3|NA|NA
TGTGCCAGCAGTCCCTCTGTCAAGAATATGCAGTATTTC
CASSPSVKNMQYF
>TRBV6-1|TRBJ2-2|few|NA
TGTGCCAGCAGTGAAAATGCCGGGGAGCTGTTTTTT
CASSENAGELFF
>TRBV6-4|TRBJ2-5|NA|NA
TGTGCCAGCGGGGGGAGAGGGGGCCGGCCGCAGGATACCCAGTACTTC
CASGGRGGRPQDTQYF
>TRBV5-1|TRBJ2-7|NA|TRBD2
TGCGCCAGCAGCTTGGATAGCGGGAGTGGTAATGAGCAGTACTTC
CASSLDSGSGNEQYF
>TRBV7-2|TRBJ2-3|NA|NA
TGTGCCAGCAGCCGAGACCTAGGTACAGATACGCAGTATTTT
CASSRDLGTDTQYF
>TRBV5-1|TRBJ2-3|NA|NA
TGCGCCAGCAGCTTGGAGGGGAGAGGTGCGCAGTATTTT
CASSLEGRGAQYF
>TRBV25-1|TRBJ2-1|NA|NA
TGTGCCAGCAGGACGGGACTCACCTACAATGAGCAGTTCTTC
CASRTGLTYNEQFF